This TCR beta chain came from a study of T cell responses to AZD1222 COVID-19 vaccine. On the study more broadly: Pooling of second doses given at about 4 or about 12 weeks was done. Study outcomes and limitations: Variant regions that are unmutated are reportedly the target of nearly half of spike-specific TCRs. Females made up more of the donors, who were largely white British, and clonal diversity may have come out too low. Regions 160-218 and 743-854 held dominance among vaccine-associated CD4 TCRs, which spanned spike.

Per germline, CDR1 LGHDT and CDR2 YNNKEL (reference sequence). V was pared by 0 bases and J by 7 bases, with 12 bases between. CDR3 length equals 14 residues. The method was immunoSEQ multiplex PCR; TCRdb's version includes in-frame clones alone and lacks a portion of them. Here the sample spans around 120,000 clones, 75% to 95% being singletons. Remarks on this clone: The antigen remains undetermined.

The sequencing here drew on peripheral blood, taken on day 0 of AZD1222 vaccination. This receptor was taken from an adult in good health. This chain joins TRBV3-1 (or the pseudogene TRBV3-2) and TRBJ1-2, with unresolved D. CDR3 in amino acids: CASSQDNEDIGYTF. CDR3 nucleotides: TGTGCCAGCAGCCAAGATAATGAGGATATTGGCTACACCTTC.